This T cell receptor beta chain stems from a study of T cells in Graves' hyperthyroidism and ophthalmopathy. Study results and caveats: Most clonotypes that expanded in the thyroid above 0.001 also showed up in blood. Median prediction lead before ophthalmopathy onset was about 6.7 months with the model.

Using RNA transcripts as the source, TCR beta CDR3 regions were amplified. The HTBI primer set drove a first-round RT-PCR of the TCR CDR3. TCRdb itself ran the multiplex PCR reads through MiXCR, one entry per CDR3 protein. The repertoire holds hundreds of thousands of distinct CDR3 sequences, 15% to 20% seen once, with about 50% in the top ten. Subjects with ophthalmopathy showed a Clinical Activity Score no lower than 3, a NOSPECS grade no lower than 4, and a duration shorter than 3 months. CDR3 length: 19 amino acids. The trim removed 6 bases at V and 5 bases at J, leaving 23 bases unmatched. The V gene's germline CDR1 is MNHEY and CDR2 SMNVEV (reference sequence). This clonotype was seen at least ten times. What it binds is unknown.

The chain recombines TRBV27 with TRBJ1-2, with 8 bases lining up with TRBD1. Sequencing used blood. The source is a man aged 40-49 years with Graves' ophthalmopathy. As DNA, the CDR3 is TGTGCCAGCAGCACCCTACGCGGAAGAACCAGGACAGGGTTGTATGGCTACACCTTC. Residues: CASSTLRGRTRTGLYGYTF.